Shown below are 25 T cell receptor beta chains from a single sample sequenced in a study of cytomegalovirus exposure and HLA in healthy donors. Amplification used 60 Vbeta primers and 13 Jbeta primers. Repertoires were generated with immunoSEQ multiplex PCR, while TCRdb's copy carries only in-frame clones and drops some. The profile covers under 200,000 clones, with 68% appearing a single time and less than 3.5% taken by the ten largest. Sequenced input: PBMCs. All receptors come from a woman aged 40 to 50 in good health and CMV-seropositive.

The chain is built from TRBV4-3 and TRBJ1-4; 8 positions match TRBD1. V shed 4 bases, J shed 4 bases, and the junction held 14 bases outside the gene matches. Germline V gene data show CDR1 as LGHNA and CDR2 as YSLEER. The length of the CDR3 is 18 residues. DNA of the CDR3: TGCGCCAGCAGCCCTCGGAGTGGGACAGGCACGGGTAATGAAAAACTGTTTTTT. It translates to CASSPRSGTGTGNEKLFF.

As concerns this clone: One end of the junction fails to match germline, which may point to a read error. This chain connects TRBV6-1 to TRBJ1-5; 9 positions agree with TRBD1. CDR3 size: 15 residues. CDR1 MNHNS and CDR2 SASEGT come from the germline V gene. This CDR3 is CASIPGTGTYQPQNF. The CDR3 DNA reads TGTGCCAGCATTCCCGGGACAGGGACTTATCAGCCCCAGAATTTT.

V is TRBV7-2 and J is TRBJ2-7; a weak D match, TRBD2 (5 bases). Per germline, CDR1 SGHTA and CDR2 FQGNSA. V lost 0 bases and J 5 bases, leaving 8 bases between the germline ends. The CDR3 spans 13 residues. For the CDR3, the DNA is TGTGCCAGCAGCTTAGCTGGAGGCGACGAGCAGTACTTC. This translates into CASSLAGGDEQYF.

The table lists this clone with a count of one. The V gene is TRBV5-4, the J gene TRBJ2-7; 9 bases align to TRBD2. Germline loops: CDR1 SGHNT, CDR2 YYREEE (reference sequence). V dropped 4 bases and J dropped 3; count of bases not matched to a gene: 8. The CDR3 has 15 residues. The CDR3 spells CASSAASGDDYEQYF. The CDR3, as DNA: TGTGCCAGCAGCGCGGCTAGCGGGGACGACTACGAGCAGTACTTC.

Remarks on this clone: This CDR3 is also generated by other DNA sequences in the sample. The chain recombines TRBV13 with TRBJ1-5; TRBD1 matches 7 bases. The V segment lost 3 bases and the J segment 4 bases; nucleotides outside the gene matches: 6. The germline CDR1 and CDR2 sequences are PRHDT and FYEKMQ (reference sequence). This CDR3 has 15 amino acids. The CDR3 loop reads CASSLGEGANQPQHF. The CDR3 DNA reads TGTGCCAGCAGCTTGGGTGAGGGGGCGAATCAGCCCCAGCATTTT.

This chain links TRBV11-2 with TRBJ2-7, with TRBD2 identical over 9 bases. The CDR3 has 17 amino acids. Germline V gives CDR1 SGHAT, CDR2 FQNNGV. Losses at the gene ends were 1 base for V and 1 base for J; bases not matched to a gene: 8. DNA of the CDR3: TGTGCCAGCAGCTTAGGATCGGCGGGAGGGAATTCCTACGAGCAGTACTTC. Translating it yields CASSLGSAGGNSYEQYF.

CDR3 coding DNA: TGTGCCAGCAGCTCCAGCGGGCTAGATACGCAGTATTTT. Translation: CASSSSGLDTQYF. The rearrangement uses TRBV5-8 and TRBJ2-3; tentatively, D is TRBD2 (6 bases). The germline gives CDR1 SGHTS, CDR2 YDEGEE. V lost 3 bases, J lost 5 bases, and 10 bases lay in between. The CDR3 consists of 13 residues.

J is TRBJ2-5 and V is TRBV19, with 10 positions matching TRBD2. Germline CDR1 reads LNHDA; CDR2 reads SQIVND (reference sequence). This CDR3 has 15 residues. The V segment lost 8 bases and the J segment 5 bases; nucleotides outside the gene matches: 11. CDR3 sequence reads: CASGKERGGLETQYF. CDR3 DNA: TGTGCCAGTGGGAAAGAGCGGGGGGGCCTGGAGACCCAGTACTTC.

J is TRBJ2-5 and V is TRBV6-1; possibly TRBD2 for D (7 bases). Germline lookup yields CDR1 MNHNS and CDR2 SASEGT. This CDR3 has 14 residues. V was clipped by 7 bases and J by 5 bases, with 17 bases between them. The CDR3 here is CASIQRGGRETQYF. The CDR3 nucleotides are TGTGCCAGCATCCAAAGGGGGGGGCGGGAGACCCAGTACTTC.

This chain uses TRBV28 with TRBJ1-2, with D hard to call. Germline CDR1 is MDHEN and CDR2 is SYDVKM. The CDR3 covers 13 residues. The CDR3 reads CAAGREGNYGYTF. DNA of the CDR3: TGTGCAGCGGGTCGAGAGGGTAACTATGGCTACACCTTC.

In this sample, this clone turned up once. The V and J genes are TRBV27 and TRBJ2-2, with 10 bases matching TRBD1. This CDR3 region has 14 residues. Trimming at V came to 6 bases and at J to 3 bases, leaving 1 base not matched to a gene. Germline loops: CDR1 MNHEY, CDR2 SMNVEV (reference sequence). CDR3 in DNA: TGTGCCAGCAGGACAGGGGGCGACACCGGGGAGCTGTTTTTT. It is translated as CASRTGGDTGELFF.

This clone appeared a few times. CDR3 sequence: CASSSQRLAGYKETQYF. CDR3 nucleotides: TGTGCCAGCAGCTCCCAGAGACTAGCGGGCTACAAAGAGACCCAGTACTTC. V gene TRBV7-2 combines with J gene TRBJ2-5, with 10 bases matching TRBD2. Germline trimming cut 4 bases from V and 3 bases from J; bases unmatched to any gene: 11. CDR1 and CDR2 from the germline V gene are SGHTA and FQGNSA. CDR3 length: 17 amino acids.

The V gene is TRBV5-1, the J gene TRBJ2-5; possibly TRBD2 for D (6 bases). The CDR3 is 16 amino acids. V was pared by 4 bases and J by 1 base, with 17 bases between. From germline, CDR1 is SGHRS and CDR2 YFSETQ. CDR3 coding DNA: TGCGCCAGCAGCAGGCGCCCCGGGGGTTTCCAAGAGACCCAGTACTTC. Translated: CASSRRPGGFQETQYF. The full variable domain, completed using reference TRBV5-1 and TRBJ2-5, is KAGVTQTPRYLIKTRGQQVTLSCSPISGHRSVSWYQQTPGQGLQFLFEYFSETQRNKGNFPGRFSGRQFSNSRSEMNVSTLELGDSALYLCASSRRPGGFQETQYFGPGTRLLVL.

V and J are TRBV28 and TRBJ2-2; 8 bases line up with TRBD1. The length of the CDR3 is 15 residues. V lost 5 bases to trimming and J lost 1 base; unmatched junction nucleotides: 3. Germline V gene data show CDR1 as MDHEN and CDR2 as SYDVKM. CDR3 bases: TGTGCCAGCAGTCCGGGACAGGAGAACACCGGGGAGCTGTTTTTT. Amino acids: CASSPGQENTGELFF.

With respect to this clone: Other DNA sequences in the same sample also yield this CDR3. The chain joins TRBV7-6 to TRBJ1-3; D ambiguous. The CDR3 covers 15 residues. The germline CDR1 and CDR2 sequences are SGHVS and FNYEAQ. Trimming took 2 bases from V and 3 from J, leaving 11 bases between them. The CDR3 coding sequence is TGTGCCAGCAGCTTATCCCCGGGAGGTGGAAACACCATATATTTT. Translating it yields CASSLSPGGGNTIYF.

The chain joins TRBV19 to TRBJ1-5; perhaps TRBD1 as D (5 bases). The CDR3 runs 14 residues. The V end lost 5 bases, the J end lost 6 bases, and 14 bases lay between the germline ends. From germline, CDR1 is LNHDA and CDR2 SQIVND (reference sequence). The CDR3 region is CASSSQGRGQPQHF. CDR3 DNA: TGTGCCAGTAGTTCCCAAGGGAGGGGTCAGCCCCAGCATTTT.

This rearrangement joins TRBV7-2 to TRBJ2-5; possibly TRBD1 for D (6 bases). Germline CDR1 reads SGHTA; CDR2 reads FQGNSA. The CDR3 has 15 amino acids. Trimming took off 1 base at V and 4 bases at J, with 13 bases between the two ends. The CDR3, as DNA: TGTGCCAGCAGCTTAGTCGCAGGGGTTTCAGAGACCCAGTACTTC. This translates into CASSLVAGVSETQYF.

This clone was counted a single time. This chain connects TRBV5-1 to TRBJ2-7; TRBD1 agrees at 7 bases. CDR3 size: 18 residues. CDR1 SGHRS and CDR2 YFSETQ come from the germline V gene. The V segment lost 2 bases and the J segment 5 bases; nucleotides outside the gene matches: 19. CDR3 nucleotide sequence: TGCGCCAGCAGCTTTTTCTCAGGCAGTCAGGGGGTCGAGAACGAGCAGTACTTC. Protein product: CASSFFSGSQGVENEQYF.

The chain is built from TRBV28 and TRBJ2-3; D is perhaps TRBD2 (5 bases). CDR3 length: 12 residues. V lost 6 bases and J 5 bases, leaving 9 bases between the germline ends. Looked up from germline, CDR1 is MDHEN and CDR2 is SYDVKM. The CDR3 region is CASSGVGDTQYF. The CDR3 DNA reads TGTGCCAGCAGCGGGGTTGGAGATACGCAGTATTTT.

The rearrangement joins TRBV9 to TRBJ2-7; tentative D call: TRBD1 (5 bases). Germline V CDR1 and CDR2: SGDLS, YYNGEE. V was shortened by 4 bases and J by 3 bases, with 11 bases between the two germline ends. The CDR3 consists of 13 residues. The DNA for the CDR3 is TGTGCCAGCAGCCCCGACAGAAACTACGAGCAGTACTTC. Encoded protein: CASSPDRNYEQYF.

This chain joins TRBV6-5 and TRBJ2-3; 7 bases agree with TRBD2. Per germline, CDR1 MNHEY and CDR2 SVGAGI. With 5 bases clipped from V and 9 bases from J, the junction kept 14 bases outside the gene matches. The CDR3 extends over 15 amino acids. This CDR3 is CASSMTTAGFGTQYF. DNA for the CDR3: TGTGCCAGCAGTATGACAACAGCGGGGTTTGGGACGCAGTATTTT.

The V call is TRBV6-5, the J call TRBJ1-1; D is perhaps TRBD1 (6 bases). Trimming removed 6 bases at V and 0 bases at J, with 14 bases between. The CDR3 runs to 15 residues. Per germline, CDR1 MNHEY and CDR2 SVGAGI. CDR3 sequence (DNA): TGTGCCAGCAGACCCCTGGACAGAGTGAACACTGAAGCTTTCTTT. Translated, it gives CASRPLDRVNTEAFF.

CDR3 protein: CASSEGSSNTDTQYF. The CDR3 DNA follows: TGTGCCAGCAGTGAAGGGTCTAGTAACACAGATACGCAGTATTTT. The chain recombines TRBV25-1 with TRBJ2-3; D is undetermined. The V and J ends lost 2 bases and 2 bases respectively, with 11 bases between them. The CDR3 has 15 amino acids. Germline-derived CDR1 and CDR2 are MGHDK and SYGVNS. Supplemented by reference TRBV25-1 and TRBJ2-3, the full variable domain reads EADIYQTPRYLVIGTGKKITLECSQTMGHDKMYWYQQDPGMELHLIHYSYGVNSTEKGDLSSESTVSRIRTEHFPLTLESARPSHTSQYLCASSEGSSNTDTQYFGPGTRLTVL.

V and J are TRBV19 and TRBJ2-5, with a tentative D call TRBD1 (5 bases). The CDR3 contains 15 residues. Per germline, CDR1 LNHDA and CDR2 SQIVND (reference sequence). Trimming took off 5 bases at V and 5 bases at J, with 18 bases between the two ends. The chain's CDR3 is CASSQGQGFWETQYF. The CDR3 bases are TGTGCCAGTAGTCAGGGTCAGGGTTTTTGGGAGACCCAGTACTTC.

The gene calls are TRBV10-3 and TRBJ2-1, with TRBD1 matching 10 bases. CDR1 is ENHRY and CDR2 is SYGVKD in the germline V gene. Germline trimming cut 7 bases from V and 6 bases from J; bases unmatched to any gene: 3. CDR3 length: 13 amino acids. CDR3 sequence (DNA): TGTGCCATCATGGGACAGGGGTCCAATGAGCAGTTCTTC. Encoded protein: CAIMGQGSNEQFF.